This T cell receptor (beta chain) was obtained from a study of blood T cell repertoires in COVID-19 (dated by TCRdb to 2020 to 2021). The study in broad terms: Collaborator samples came from the United States, Italy and Spain and covered acute and convalescent phases of COVID-19. The prospective study material was composed of cDNA or gDNA derived from T cells, B-cell-depleted T cells, or PBMCs. Where available, HLA class I and class II types were taken from metadata supplied by the sample provider and were not determined by assay-based typing. The sample metadata nearly always contained a de-identified subject ID, COVID-19 status, age in years and sex. Samples were obtained from the ongoing ImmuneRACE study (first 160 participants) and from approximately 1,200 subjects provided by 6 global collaborators. The repertoires were released in a freely available public database intended as a resource for research on the immune response to SARS-CoV-2. Deeply sampled blood TCRbeta repertoires from subjects exposed to, actively infected with, or recovered from COVID-19 were included in the dataset. General study outcomes and caveats: The quantity of clinical and demographic metadata differed by source and by participant and was supplied without curation.

The immunoSEQ Assay, a bias-controlled multiplex PCR, was used to amplify TCRbeta CDR3 regions from genomic DNA. Processing in the source paper ran as follows. The number of nucleated cells in each sample was estimated from the amplification of reference gene primers within the assay. To quantify the absolute abundance of each unique TCRbeta CDR3 rearrangement, sequence reads were collapsed and filtered. Productive Simpson clonality was computed per sample as the square root of Simpson's diversity index over productive rearrangements. This is the immuneACCESS table as TCRdb keeps it, with only in-frame sequences that have V and J called. A part of the clones is gone; compared with another copy, unresolved V genes explain less than half, and the rest is unexplained. For V, J and clone size, that table is used; D and trimming come from the DNA. The table for this sample lists approximately 250,000 clones; around 89% of them were counted only once. The ten largest clones represent approximately 4% of the sample.

With respect to this clone: The target of this receptor is not known. Per-base quality was not reported, and no clone a single base away is much larger than it.

Participants in the prospective study were enrolled through a virtual design, were aged 18 to 89 years, and lived in fewer than 30 United States geographic areas. To assign participants to cohorts, the prospective study relied on clinical history that participants themselves reported in a screening survey and a study questionnaire. In the prospective study, mobile phlebotomists collected whole blood, serum and a nasopharyngeal or oropharyngeal swab from each participant. Participants in the prospective study had the option to provide additional blood draws and questionnaires over an approximately 2-month period. Blood samples from the prospective study were shipped frozen or at room temperature prior to DNA extraction. The germline V gene (reference sequence) yields LNHDA for CDR1 and SQIVND for CDR2. V is cut by 4 bases and J by 1 base, and the space between the germline ends is 13 bases. The CDR3, from cysteine to phenylalanine, totals 15 residues. The CDR3 DNA has 45 bases and is translated from base 1.

The chain is assembled from TRBV19 and TRBJ1-1; TRBD1 is a possible D gene, resting on 5 matching bases. The sample consisted of PBMCs or T cells enriched from blood (not recorded which). This TCR came from a woman aged 30 to 39 with acute COVID-19. The DNA is TGTGCCAGTAGTACCCACTCCACAGGGAACACTGAAGCTTTCTTT. Translated, it reads CASSTHSTGNTEAFF. The full variable domain, with segments outside the CDR3 supplied by the reference TRBV19 and TRBJ1-1 proteins, appears as DGGITQSPKYLFRKEGQNVTLSCEQNLNHDAMYWYRQDPGQGLRLIYYSQIVNDFQKGDIAEGYSVSREKKESFPLTVTSAQKNPTAFYLCASSTHSTGNTEAFFGQGTRLTVV.